This entry lists 5 T cell receptor beta chains sequenced from one sample in a study of T cells in Graves' hyperthyroidism and ophthalmopathy. The investigators amplified TCR beta CDR3 regions from RNA transcripts. Carried out on the TCR CDR3, a first-round RT-PCR used the HTBI primer set. TCRdb reanalysed the multiplex PCR reads using MiXCR and keeps one entry per CDR3 protein. The profile shows around 700,000 distinct CDR3 sequences, roughly a third of them singletons. The sequencing sample was made of blood. The receptors were sampled from a woman in her thirties or forties with Graves' hyperthyroidism.

This clonotype was counted at least ten times. J is TRBJ2-7 and V is TRBV20-1; D perhaps matches TRBD2 (5 bases). Germline V lookup: CDR1 DFQATT, CDR2 SNEGSKA (reference sequence). With 0 bases removed from V and 2 bases from J, the gap between germline ends came to 11 bases. The CDR3 covers 14 residues. As DNA, the CDR3 is TGCAGTGCTAGAGATTTCACTAGTACCTACGAGCAGTACTTC. This codes for CSARDFTSTYEQYF.

As to this clonotype: Without the conserved terminal phenylalanine or tryptophan, this CDR3 likely stems from a read error. It is unclear where the CDR3 begins or ends on the DNA, so no DNA is shown, and the CDR3 is as TCRdb lists it. CDR3 sequence: CAIRRTGLG. The chain is built from TRBV10-3 and TRBJ1-1; the table names TRBD1, a call not compared with the DNA. Germline V gives CDR1 ENHRY, CDR2 SYGVKD. Ends included, the CDR3 has 9 residues.

This chain connects TRBV28 to TRBJ2-5, with TRBD2 matching 7 bases. Germline V CDR1 and CDR2: MDHEN, SYDVKM. The length of the CDR3 is 16 residues. Unmatched junction bases numbered 13, after V lost 5 bases and J lost 4 bases. The CDR3 here is CASSVPWLREGETQYF. The CDR3 DNA sequence: TGTGCCAGCAGTGTCCCTTGGTTAAGGGAGGGAGAGACCCAGTACTTC.

The chain is built from TRBV4-3 and TRBJ2-5; 7 bases are a match to TRBD2. This CDR3 comprises 15 residues. CDR1 is LGHNA and CDR2 is YSLEER in the germline V gene. The ends lost 0 bases at V and 5 bases at J; junction bases unmatched: 6. The DNA for the CDR3 is TGCGCCAGCAGCCAAGATATGGGGGGGAGGGAGACCCAGTACTTC. Protein sequence: CASSQDMGGRETQYF.

The genes are TRBV5-5 and TRBJ1-2, with D hard to call. Germline V lookup: CDR1 SGHKS, CDR2 YYEKEE (reference sequence). Trimming took 1 base from V and 3 from J, leaving 10 bases between them. This CDR3 region has 14 residues. The CDR3 loop reads CASSLIGMHYGYTF. CDR3 bases: TGTGCCAGCAGCTTGATTGGGATGCACTATGGCTACACCTTC. The full variable domain, in which reference TRBV5-5 and TRBJ1-2 provide the parts outside the CDR3, is DAGVTQSPTHLIKTRGQQVTLRCSPISGHKSVSWYQQVLGQGPQFIFQYYEKEERGRGNFPDRFSARQFPNYSSELNVNALLLGDSALYLCASSLIGMHYGYTFGSGTRLTVV.